This T cell receptor beta chain was sequenced in a study of blood T cell repertoires in COVID-19. At the level of the study: Spain, Italy and the United States supplied samples that represented acute and convalescent COVID-19. From T cells, B-cell-depleted T cells, or PBMCs came the material, which was cDNA or gDNA.

The CDR3 has 15 amino acids. Germline lookup yields CDR1 MNHEY and CDR2 SMNVEV (reference sequence). Trimming cost V 6 bases and J 4 bases; bases outside gene matches: 7. Original analysis: From reference gene primer amplification, estimates of nucleated cell counts were derived. Only in-frame clones appear in the TCRdb table, and some are missing; sequencing was by immunoSEQ multiplex PCR. The V and J calls and clone size come from that table; D and trimming were worked out from the DNA. The sample shows about 260,000 clones, around nine tenths of them seen only once. Sequenced: peripheral blood. This sequence was found in a man aged 35 to 55 who had recovered from COVID-19. V is TRBV27 and J is TRBJ1-2; 11 nucleotides agree with TRBD1. The CDR3 bases are TGTGCCAGCAGGTCTTCCGGGACAGGGGGCTATGGCTACACCTTC. It encodes CASRSSGTGGYGYTF.